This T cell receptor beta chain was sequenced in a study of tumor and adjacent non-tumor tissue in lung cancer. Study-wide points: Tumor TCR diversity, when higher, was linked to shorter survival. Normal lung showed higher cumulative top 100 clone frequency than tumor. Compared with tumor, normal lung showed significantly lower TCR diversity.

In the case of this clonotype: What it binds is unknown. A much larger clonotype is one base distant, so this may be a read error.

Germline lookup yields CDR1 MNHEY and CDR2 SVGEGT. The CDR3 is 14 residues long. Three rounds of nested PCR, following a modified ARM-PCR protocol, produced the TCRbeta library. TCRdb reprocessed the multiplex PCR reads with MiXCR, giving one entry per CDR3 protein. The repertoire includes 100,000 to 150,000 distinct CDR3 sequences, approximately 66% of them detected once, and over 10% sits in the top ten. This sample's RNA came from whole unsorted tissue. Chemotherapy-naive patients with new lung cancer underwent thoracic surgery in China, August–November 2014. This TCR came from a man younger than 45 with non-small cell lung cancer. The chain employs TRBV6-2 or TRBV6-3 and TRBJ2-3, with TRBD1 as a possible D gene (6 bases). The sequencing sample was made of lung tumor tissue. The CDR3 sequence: CTSSRWDNTDTQYF. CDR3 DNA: TGTACCAGCAGTCGATGGGACAATACAGATACGCAGTATTTT.